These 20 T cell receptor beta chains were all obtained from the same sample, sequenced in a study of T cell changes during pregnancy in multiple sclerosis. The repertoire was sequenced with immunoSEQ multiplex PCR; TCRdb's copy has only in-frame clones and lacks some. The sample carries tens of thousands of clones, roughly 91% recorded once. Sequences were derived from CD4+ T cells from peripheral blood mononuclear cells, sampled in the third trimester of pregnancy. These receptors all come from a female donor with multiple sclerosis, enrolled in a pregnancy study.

CDR3 sequence (DNA): TGTGCCAGCAGTCGACAGGGGTCCTATGGCTACACCTTC. As protein: CASSRQGSYGYTF. The genes are TRBV27 and TRBJ1-2; 8 bases agree with TRBD1. V was clipped by 5 bases and J by 4 bases; unmatched bases: 3. Germline values: CDR1 MNHEY, CDR2 SMNVEV (reference sequence). CDR3 length equals 13 residues.

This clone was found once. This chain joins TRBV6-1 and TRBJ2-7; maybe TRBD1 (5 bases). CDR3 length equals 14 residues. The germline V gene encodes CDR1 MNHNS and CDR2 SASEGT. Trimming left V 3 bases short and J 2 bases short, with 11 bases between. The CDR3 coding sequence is TGTGCCAGCAGTGACTCAGGGTTGACCTACGAGCAGTACTTC. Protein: CASSDSGLTYEQYF.

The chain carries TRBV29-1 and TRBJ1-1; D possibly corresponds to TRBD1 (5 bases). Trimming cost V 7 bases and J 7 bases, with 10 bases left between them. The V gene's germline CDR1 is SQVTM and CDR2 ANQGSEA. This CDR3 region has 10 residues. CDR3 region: CSGGGGEAFF. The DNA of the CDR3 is TGCAGCGGCGGGGGGGGTGAAGCTTTCTTT.

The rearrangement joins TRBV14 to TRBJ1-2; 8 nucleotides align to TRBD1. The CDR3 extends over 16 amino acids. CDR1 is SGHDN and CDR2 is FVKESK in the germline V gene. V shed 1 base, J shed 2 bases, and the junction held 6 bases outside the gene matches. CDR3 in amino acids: CASSQGHRGVNYGYTF. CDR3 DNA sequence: TGTGCCAGCAGCCAAGGTCACAGGGGGGTCAACTATGGCTACACCTTC. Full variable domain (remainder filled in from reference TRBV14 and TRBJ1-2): EAGVTQFPSHSVIEKGQTVTLRCDPISGHDNLYWYRRVMGKEIKFLLHFVKESKQDESGMPNNRFLAERTGGTYSTLKVQPAELEDSGVYFCASSQGHRGVNYGYTFGSGTRLTVV.

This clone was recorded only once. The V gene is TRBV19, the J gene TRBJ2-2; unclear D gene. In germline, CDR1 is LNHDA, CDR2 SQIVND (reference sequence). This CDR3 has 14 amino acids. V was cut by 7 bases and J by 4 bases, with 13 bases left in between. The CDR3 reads CASTDGQLTGELFF. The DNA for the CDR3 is TGTGCCAGTACCGATGGGCAGCTCACCGGGGAGCTGTTTTTT.

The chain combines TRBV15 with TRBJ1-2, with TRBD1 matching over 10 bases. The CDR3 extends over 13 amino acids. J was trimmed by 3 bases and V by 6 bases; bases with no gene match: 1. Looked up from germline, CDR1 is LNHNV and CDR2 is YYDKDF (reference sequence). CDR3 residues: CATRDRGYYGYTF. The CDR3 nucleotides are TGTGCCACCAGGGACAGGGGGTACTATGGCTACACCTTC.

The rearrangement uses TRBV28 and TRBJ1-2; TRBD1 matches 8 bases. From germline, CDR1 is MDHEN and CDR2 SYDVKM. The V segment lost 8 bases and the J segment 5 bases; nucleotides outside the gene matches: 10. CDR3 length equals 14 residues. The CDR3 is CASGLDRAPYGYTF. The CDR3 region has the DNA TGTGCCAGCGGTCTGGACAGGGCCCCTTATGGCTACACCTTC.

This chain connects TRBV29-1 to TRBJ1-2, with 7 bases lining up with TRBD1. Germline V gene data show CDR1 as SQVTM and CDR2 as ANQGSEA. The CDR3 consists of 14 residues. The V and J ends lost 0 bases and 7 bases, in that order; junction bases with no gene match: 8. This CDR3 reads CSVEDPTGVGGYTF. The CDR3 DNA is TGCAGCGTTGAAGATCCAACAGGGGTCGGTGGCTACACCTTC.

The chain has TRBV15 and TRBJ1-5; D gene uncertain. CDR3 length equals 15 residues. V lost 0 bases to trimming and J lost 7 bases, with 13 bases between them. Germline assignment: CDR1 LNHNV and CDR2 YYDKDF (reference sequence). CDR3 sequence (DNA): TGTGCCACCAGCAGAGACGGCGGGGTCGTACAGCCCCAGCATTTT. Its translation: CATSRDGGVVQPQHF. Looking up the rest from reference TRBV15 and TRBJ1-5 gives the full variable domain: DAMVIQNPRYQVTQFGKPVTLSCSQTLNHNVMYWYQQKSSQAPKLLFHYYDKDFNNEADTPDNFQSRRPNTSFCFLDIRSPGLGDTAMYLCATSRDGGVVQPQHFGDGTRLSIL.

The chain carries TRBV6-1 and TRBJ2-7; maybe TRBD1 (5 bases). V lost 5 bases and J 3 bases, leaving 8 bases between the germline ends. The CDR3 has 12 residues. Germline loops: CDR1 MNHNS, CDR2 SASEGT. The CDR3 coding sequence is TGTGCCAGCAGTTTTGACAGCTACGAGCAGTACTTC. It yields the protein CASSFDSYEQYF.

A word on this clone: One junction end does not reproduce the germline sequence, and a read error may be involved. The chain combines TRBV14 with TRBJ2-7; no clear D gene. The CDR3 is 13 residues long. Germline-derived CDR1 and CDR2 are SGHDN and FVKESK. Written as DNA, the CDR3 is TGTGCCAGCAGCCAAGATCTCCGAGGAGAAGTTACCTTC. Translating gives CASSQDLRGEVTF.

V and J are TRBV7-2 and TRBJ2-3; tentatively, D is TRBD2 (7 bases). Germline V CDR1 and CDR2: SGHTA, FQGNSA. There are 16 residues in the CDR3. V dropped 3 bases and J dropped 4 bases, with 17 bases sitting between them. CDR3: CASSFLPGGGADTQYF. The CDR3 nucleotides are TGTGCCAGCAGCTTTCTCCCGGGGGGCGGAGCAGATACGCAGTATTTT.

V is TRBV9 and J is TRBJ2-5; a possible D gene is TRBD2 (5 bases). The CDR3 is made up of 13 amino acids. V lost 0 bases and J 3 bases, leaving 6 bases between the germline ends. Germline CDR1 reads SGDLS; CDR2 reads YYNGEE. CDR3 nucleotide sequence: TGTGCCAGCAGCGTAGGGCGGGAAGAGACCCAGTACTTC. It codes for CASSVGREETQYF.

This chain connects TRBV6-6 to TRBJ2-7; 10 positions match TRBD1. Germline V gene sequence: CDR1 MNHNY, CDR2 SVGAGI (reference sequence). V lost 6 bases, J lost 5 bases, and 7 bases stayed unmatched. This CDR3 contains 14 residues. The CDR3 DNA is TGTGCCAGCAGCCTCGACAGGGGGCTCGACGAGCAGTACTTC. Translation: CASSLDRGLDEQYF.

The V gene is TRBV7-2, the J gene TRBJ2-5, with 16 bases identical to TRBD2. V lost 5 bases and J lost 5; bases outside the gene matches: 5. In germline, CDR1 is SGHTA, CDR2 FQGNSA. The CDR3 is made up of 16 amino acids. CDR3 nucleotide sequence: TGTGCCAGCAGCCCGGGACTAGCGGGGGGGCGGGAGACCCAGTACTTC. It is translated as CASSPGLAGGRETQYF.

The CDR3 nucleotides are TGTGCCAGCAGCGTAGCCCCGGGACAGGGGGGCTACGAGCAGTACTTC. Its translation: CASSVAPGQGGYEQYF. V usage is TRBV9 and J usage is TRBJ2-7; 11 positions agree with TRBD1. The CDR3 has 16 amino acids. J lost 3 bases, V lost 0 bases, and 5 bases had no gene match. CDR1 SGDLS and CDR2 YYNGEE come from the germline V gene.

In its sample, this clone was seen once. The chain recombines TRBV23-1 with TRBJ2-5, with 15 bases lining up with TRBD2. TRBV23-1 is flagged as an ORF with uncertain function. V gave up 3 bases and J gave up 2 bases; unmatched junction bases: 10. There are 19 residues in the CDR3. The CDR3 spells CASSQNSRTSGGVQETQYF. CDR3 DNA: TGCGCCAGCAGTCAGAATTCCCGGACTAGCGGGGGGGTTCAAGAGACCCAGTACTTC.

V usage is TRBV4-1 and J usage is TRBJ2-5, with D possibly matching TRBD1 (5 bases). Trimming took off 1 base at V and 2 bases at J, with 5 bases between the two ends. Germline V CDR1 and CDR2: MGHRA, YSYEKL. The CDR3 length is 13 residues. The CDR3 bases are TGCGCCAGCAGCCAAGGACAGCAAGAGACCCAGTACTTC. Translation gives CASSQGQQETQYF.

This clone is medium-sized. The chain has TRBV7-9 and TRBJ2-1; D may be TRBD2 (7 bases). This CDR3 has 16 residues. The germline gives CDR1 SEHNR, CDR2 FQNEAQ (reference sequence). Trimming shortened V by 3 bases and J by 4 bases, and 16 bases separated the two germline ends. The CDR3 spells CASSFHEGGRYNEQFF. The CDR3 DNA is TGTGCCAGCAGCTTCCATGAGGGGGGGCGGTACAATGAGCAGTTCTTC.

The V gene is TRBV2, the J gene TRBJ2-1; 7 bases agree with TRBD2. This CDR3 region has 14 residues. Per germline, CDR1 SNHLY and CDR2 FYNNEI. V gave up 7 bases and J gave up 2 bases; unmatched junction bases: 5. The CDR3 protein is CASKSGDAYNEQFF. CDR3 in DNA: TGTGCCAGCAAGAGCGGGGACGCCTACAATGAGCAGTTCTTC.